Detailed here is one T cell receptor (beta chain). Original data processing: The assay estimated nucleated cells by amplifying reference gene primers. Some clones are missing from TCRdb's copy, which holds only in-frame ones; the method was immunoSEQ multiplex PCR. D and trimming were read from the DNA, whereas the V and J calls and clone size are those reported in that table. The sample records 100,000 or so clones, approximately 84% being singletons. The data belong to a study of blood T cell repertoires in COVID-19. V was pared by 1 base and J by 5 bases, with 9 bases between. The CDR3 spans 15 residues. Germline V gene sequence: CDR1 LGHDT, CDR2 YNNKEL (reference sequence).

The chain joins TRBV3-1 (or the pseudogene TRBV3-2) to TRBJ1-6; D gene uncertain. Sequencing used peripheral blood. This TCR was recovered from a middle-aged man with active or convalescent COVID-19. The CDR3 region has the DNA TGTGCCAGCAGCCAAGGCGGGAGTAATAATTCACCCCTCCACTTT. It translates to CASSQGGSNNSPLHF.